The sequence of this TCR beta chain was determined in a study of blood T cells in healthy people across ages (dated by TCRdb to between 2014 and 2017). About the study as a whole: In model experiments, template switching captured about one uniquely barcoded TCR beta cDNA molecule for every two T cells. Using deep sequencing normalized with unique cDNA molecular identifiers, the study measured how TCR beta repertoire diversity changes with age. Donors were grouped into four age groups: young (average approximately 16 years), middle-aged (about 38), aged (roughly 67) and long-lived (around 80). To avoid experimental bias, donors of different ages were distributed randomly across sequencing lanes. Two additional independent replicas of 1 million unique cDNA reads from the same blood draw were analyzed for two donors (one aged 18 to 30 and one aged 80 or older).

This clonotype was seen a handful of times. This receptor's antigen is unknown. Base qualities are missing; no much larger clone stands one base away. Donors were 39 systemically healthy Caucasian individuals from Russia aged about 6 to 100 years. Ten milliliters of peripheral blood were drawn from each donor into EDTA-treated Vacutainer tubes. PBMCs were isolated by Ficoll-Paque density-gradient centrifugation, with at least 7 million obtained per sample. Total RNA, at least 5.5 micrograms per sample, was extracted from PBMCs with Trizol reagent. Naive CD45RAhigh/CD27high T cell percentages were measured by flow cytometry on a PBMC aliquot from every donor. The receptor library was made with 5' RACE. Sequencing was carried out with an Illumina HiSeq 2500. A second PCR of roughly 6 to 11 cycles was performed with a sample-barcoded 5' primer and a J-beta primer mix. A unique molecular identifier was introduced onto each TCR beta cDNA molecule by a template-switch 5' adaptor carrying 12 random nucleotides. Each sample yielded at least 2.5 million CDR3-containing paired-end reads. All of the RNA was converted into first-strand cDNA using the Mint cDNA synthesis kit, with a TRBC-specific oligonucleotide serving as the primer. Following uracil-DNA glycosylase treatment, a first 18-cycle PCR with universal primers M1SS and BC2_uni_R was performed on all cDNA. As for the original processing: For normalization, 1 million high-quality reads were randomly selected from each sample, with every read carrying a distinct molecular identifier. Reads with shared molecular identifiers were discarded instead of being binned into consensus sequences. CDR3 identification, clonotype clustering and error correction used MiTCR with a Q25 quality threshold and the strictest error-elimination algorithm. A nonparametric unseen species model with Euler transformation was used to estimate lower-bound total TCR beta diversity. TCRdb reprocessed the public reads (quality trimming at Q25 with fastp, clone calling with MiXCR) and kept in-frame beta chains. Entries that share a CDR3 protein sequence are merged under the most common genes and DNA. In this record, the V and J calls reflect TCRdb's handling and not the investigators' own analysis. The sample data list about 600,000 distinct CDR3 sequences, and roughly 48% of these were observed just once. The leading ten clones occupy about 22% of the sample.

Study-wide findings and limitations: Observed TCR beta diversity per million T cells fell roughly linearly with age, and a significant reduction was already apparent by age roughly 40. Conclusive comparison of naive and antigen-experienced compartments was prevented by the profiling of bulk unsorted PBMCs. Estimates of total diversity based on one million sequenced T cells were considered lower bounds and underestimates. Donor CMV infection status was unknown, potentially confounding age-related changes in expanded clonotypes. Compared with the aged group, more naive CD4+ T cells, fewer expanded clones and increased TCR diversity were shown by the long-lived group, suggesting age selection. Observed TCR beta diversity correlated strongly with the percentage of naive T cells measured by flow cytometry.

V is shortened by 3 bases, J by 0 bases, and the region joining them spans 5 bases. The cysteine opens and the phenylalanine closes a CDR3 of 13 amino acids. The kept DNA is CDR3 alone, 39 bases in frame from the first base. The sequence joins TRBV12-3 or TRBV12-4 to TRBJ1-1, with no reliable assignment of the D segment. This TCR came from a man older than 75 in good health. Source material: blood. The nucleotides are TGTGCCAGCAGTTTTCGGATGAACACTGAAGCTTTCTTT. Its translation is CASSFRMNTEAFF.